These 3 T cell receptor beta chains were all obtained from the same sample, sequenced in a study of shared clonotypes between healthy human individuals. Naive CD8 cells, CD45RO-negative and positively selected for CCR7, excluded terminally differentiated effector memory CD45RA+ cells. Some clones are missing from TCRdb's copy, which holds only in-frame ones; the method was immunoSEQ multiplex PCR. The profile shows about 1.9 million clones, 93% of them singletons. The specimen was naive CD8+ T cells from PBMCs. The receptors were sampled from a man aged 18-30 years in good health. Some clones in this sample may be carry-over from other donors' samples.

CDR3 loop: CASSILYDQPQHF. CDR3 DNA sequence: TGTGCCAGTAGTATTTTGTACGACCAGCCCCAGCATTTT. The rearrangement uses TRBV19 and TRBJ1-5, with D uncertain. The CDR3 totals 13 residues. Trimming shortened V by 3 bases and J by 7 bases, and 10 bases separated the two germline ends. Germline loops: CDR1 LNHDA, CDR2 SQIVND (reference sequence).

The chain uses TRBV7-9 and TRBJ1-1; D not resolved. CDR1 is SEHNR, CDR2 FQNEAQ, per germline (reference sequence). The CDR3 loop spans 14 amino acids. V was shortened by 2 bases and J by 0 bases, with 7 bases between the two germline ends. DNA for the CDR3: TGTGCCAGCAGCTTATCGCACATGAACACTGAAGCTTTCTTT. Translating it yields CASSLSHMNTEAFF. Filled out from reference TRBV7-9 and TRBJ1-1, the complete variable domain reads DTGVSQNPRHKITKRGQNVTFRCDPISEHNRLYWYRQTLGQGPEFLTYFQNEAQLEKSRLLSDRFSAERPKGSFSTLEIQRTEQGDSAMYLCASSLSHMNTEAFFGQGTRLTVV.

This CDR3 reads CASSTPSDRPLPSVGYTF. The CDR3 DNA reads as TGTGCCAGCAGCACTCCCTCTGACAGGCCCCTGCCTTCAGTTGGCTACACCTTC. The rearrangement joins TRBV7-2 to TRBJ1-2; TRBD1 might be the D (6 bases). The CDR3 is 18 residues long. V shed 5 bases and J shed 7 bases, with 29 bases lying between them. CDR1 is SGHTA, CDR2 FQGNSA, per germline.